A selection of T cell receptor beta chains follows, all from one sample in a study of T cells in Graves' hyperthyroidism and ophthalmopathy. One entry per CDR3 protein, called by TCRdb with MiXCR from the multiplex PCR reads. The data show around 520,000 distinct CDR3 sequences, around 22% seen once. The material sequenced was blood. These receptor sequences come from a young woman with Graves' ophthalmopathy. The CDR3 runs from the conserved cysteine through the conserved F or W. Each record gives: CDR3 length, clone size, V gene, J gene, D gene, CDR3 DNA, CDR3 protein. D genes are given only for firm matches. The size of a clone is reported for some rows only, either as once, few or many, or as a class for expanded clones.

15	.	TRBV6-1	TRBJ1-5	.	TGTGCCAGCACCCCGACAGAGTATAGCAATCAGCCCCAGCATTTT	CASTPTEYSNQPQHF
14	many	TRBV5-1	TRBJ1-2	.	TGCGCCAGCAGCTTTGACGGAGCTAACTATGGCTACACCTTC	CASSFDGANYGYTF
14	many	TRBV7-2	TRBJ2-7	.	TGTGCCAGCAGCTCTCGACTGGTTTCCTACGAGCAGTACTTC	CASSSRLVSYEQYF
14	many	TRBV7-9	TRBJ1-1	TRBD1	TGTGCCAGCAGCCAGGACAGGTATTACACTGAAGCTTTCTTT	CASSQDRYYTEAFF
17	few	TRBV28	TRBJ2-5	TRBD1	TGTGCCAGCAGTTTATCCAGGGGGCGAATCGGTCGGGAGACCCAGTACTTC	CASSLSRGRIGRETQYF
14	.	TRBV12-3/TRBV12-4	TRBJ1-5	.	TGTGCCAGCAGTTTGTACAGGGCCAATCAGCCCCAGCATTTT	CASSLYRANQPQHF
15	few	TRBV24-1	TRBJ1-2	.	TGTGCCACCAGTGATTCATCGACAGATGGTTTGGGCTACACCTTC	CATSDSSTDGLGYTF
13	many	TRBV29-1	TRBJ1-1	.	TGCAGCGTTGATGCAGCCACGAACACTGAAGCTTTCTTT	CSVDAATNTEAFF
15	.	TRBV12-5	TRBJ2-2	.	TGTGCTAGTGGCTCCAAGGGGTCGGACACCGGGGAGCTGTTTTTT	CASGSKGSDTGELFF
14	many	TRBV11-2	TRBJ1-1	.	TGTGCCAGCAGCTTAATGTGGGGGGGCGGTGGATCTTTCTTT	CASSLMWGGGGSFF
13	.	TRBV18	TRBJ1-5	.	TGTGCCAGCTCACCTGAAGGTATCCAGCCCCAGCATTTT	CASSPEGIQPQHF
15	.	TRBV11-2	TRBJ2-5	.	TGTGCCAGCAGCCGTAGGGACGGGAGAAGAGAGACCCAGTACTTC	CASSRRDGRRETQYF
16	.	TRBV6-1	TRBJ2-7	TRBD2	TGTGCCAGCAGAGCCCCTGGGACTAGCGGGGGCGGGGAGCAGTACTTC	CASRAPGTSGGGEQYF
15	.	TRBV28	TRBJ2-5	.	TGTGCCAGCAGTTTATTTGCGGCTAGCGAAGAGACCCAGTACTTC	CASSLFAASEETQYF
12	.	TRBV11-2	TRBJ1-1	.	TGTGCCAGCAGCTTATCAAGGTCCGAAGCTTTCTTT	CASSLSRSEAFF
15	many	TRBV19	TRBJ1-1	.	TGTGCCAGTACCAACACGGGACCGCTGAACACTGAAGCTTTCTTT	CASTNTGPLNTEAFF
16	.	TRBV28	TRBJ2-7	TRBD2	TGTGCCAGCAGTTCGCCTCGGACTAGCAGTTTCACCGAGCAGTACTTC	CASSSPRTSSFTEQYF
15	many	TRBV28	TRBJ2-5	TRBD1	TGTGCCAGCAGTCCCCCTGGGACAGGGGAAGAGACCCAGTACTTC	CASSPPGTGEETQYF
13	many	TRBV3-1	TRBJ2-5	TRBD1	TGTGCCAGCAGAAAGAAGGGGGCTTGGGCCCAGTACTTC	CASRKKGAWAQYF
13	.	TRBV20-1	TRBJ1-1	.	TGCAGTCTCCAGGGGTCATCTCAATCTGAAGCTTTCTTT	CSLQGSSQSEAFF
14	.	TRBV4-1	TRBJ1-2	.	TGCGCCAGCACACGGACAGCGCTTAACTATGGCTACACCTTC	CASTRTALNYGYTF
17	.	TRBV27	TRBJ2-5	.	TGTGCCAGCAGTCCCCTCCCCCCGCAACCTCCCCAAGAGACCCAGTACTTC	CASSPLPPQPPQETQYF
15	.	TRBV6-1	TRBJ2-7	TRBD2	TGTGCCAGCGGAGTCATAGCGGGGGGATCTTCTGAGCAGTACTTC	CASGVIAGGSSEQYF
11	few	TRBV12-3/TRBV12-4	TRBJ1-2	.	TGTGCCAGCGCGGGACTCTATGGCTACACCTTC	CASAGLYGYTF